These T cell receptor beta chains were read from a single sample in a study of CD8+CD57+ T cells in acquired aplastic anemia. Using its own MiXCR run on the reads, TCRdb lists one record per CDR3 protein. In the table there are roughly 290,000 distinct CDR3 sequences, under 65% of which are singletons. Sequencing was carried out using sorted CD4+, CD8+, or CD8+CD57+ T cells (not recorded which) from PBMCs. Every receptor here comes from a human donor with aplastic anemia. Both conserved end residues are part of each CDR3. Fields, in order: V gene, clone size, J gene, D gene, CDR3 DNA, CDR3 protein. The D gene is left open where the match is weak. The size of a clone is reported for some rows only, either as once, few or many, or as a class for expanded clones.

TRBV5-1	NA	TRBJ1-2	TRBD1	TGCGCCAGCAGCTGGGACAGAACAAGCTATGGCTACACCTTC	CASSWDRTSYGYTF
TRBV15	NA	TRBJ2-1	NA	TGTGCCACCAGCAGTGTCGGAACGGTGAGCTCCTACAATGAGCAGTTCTTC	CATSSVGTVSSYNEQFF
TRBV29-1	NA	TRBJ2-1	NA	TGCAGCGTTGATCAGGGATGGAATGAGCAGTTCTTC	CSVDQGWNEQFF
TRBV6-4	NA	TRBJ2-7	NA	TGTGCCAGCAGTTATGTCGGCGAGCAGTACTTC	CASSYVGEQYF
TRBV20-1	NA	TRBJ2-7	NA	TGCAGTGCTAGAGATAGTGGGGGGCCCTCCTACGAGCAGTACTTC	CSARDSGGPSYEQYF
TRBV2	many	TRBJ1-3	NA	TGTGCCAGCAGGATCTCTGGAAACACCATATATTTT	CASRISGNTIYF
TRBV29-1	NA	TRBJ2-7	NA	TGCAGCGTTTTCGTCGGCCGTTCCTACGAGCAGTACTTC	CSVFVGRSYEQYF
TRBV10-3	NA	TRBJ2-2	TRBD2	TGTGCCATCGAGGGGACTAGGAACACCGGGGAGCTGTTTTTT	CAIEGTRNTGELFF
TRBV19	NA	TRBJ1-2	TRBD1	TGTGCCGGGAAACGGGACAGAGCCTACTATGGCTACACCTTC	CAGKRDRAYYGYTF
TRBV24-1	NA	TRBJ2-1	TRBD2	TGTGCCACCAGTGACCCGGGACTAGCGGGGAGATACAATGAGCAGTTCTTC	CATSDPGLAGRYNEQFF
TRBV24-1	NA	TRBJ2-3	NA	TGTGCCACCAGTGACTCCCGGGACGCGGTAAGTACAGATACGCAGTATTTT	CATSDSRDAVSTDTQYF
TRBV5-1	many	TRBJ2-1	NA	TGCGCCAGCAGCTTGGCCGTGAACTCCAATGAGCAGTTCTTC	CASSLAVNSNEQFF
TRBV10-2	few	TRBJ2-2	NA	TGCGCCAGCAGACCTCCTGGCGTTGGCGCCGGGGAGCTGTTTTTT	CASRPPGVGAGELFF
TRBV7-2	few	TRBJ2-7	TRBD2	TGTGCCAGCAGCCCACGGACTAGCGGGTACGAGCAGTACTTC	CASSPRTSGYEQYF
TRBV5-1	NA	TRBJ1-2	NA	TGCGCCAGCAGCTATGAGGGGGAACGGGGCTACACTTTC	CASSYEGERGYTF
TRBV2	few	TRBJ2-7	NA	TGTGCCAGCAGTGTCTTAGGTGGTGCTGAGCAGTACTTC	CASSVLGGAEQYF
TRBV6-1	many	TRBJ2-5	TRBD2	TGTGCCACCGGGACTAGCAGTACCCAGTACTTC	CATGTSSTQYF
TRBV7-2	NA	TRBJ2-1	NA	TGTGCCAGCAGCTTATTGTTAGGGACAAATACGGCTGAGCAGTTCTTC	CASSLLLGTNTAEQFF
TRBV19	NA	TRBJ2-1	TRBD2	TGTGCCAGTGTGAGGGGAGGGGCCTACAATGAGCAGTTCTTC	CASVRGGAYNEQFF
TRBV20-1	NA	TRBJ1-1	NA	TGCAGTGCGTCCCGGGCAGGGGATACTGAAGCTTTCTTT	CSASRAGDTEAFF
TRBV6-6	once	TRBJ2-7	NA	TGTGCCAGCAGTTTGGGGGTCGGACAGTCAGCCTACGAGCAGTACTTC	CASSLGVGQSAYEQYF
TRBV19	NA	TRBJ1-1	NA	TGTGCCAGTAGTATAATGGACACTGAAGCTTTCTTT	CASSIMDTEAFF
TRBV2	once	TRBJ1-2	NA	TGTGCCAGCAAGACGGGGAACACCGGGGCTAACTATGGCTACACCTTC	CASKTGNTGANYGYTF
TRBV5-5	many	TRBJ2-5	TRBD1	TGTGCCAGCAGCCTCACAGGGGTAGAGACCCAGTACTTC	CASSLTGVETQYF
TRBV6-5	NA	TRBJ1-1	NA	TGTGCCAGCAGTTTGGGTAGCGGGGTCGACACTGAAGCTTTCTTT	CASSLGSGVDTEAFF
TRBV10-2	NA	TRBJ2-3	TRBD2	TGCGCCAGCAGTGGACTAGCGGGGACAGATACGCAGTATTTT	CASSGLAGTDTQYF
TRBV7-9	NA	TRBJ2-3	NA	TGTGCCAGCAACCAAATTGCACCCACAGATACGCAGTATTTT	CASNQIAPTDTQYF
TRBV24-1	NA	TRBJ2-5	TRBD2	TGTGCCACCAGTGACGATCGGGTGCTAGCGGGGGGACAAGAGACCCAGTACTTC	CATSDDRVLAGGQETQYF
TRBV2	NA	TRBJ2-2	NA	TGTGCCAGCAGTGAATCCAGGGCCACCGAGGAGCCGTTTTTT	CASSESRATEEPFF
TRBV20-1	NA	TRBJ2-1	NA	TGCAGCTACGGTAGCGGATACAATGAGCAGTTCTTC	CSYGSGYNEQFF
TRBV24-1	few	TRBJ2-3	TRBD2	TGTGCCACCAGTGGGGCATCGCGGGGGGACGTCACAGATACGCAGTATTTT	CATSGASRGDVTDTQYF
TRBV19	NA	TRBJ1-1	NA	TGTGCCAGTAGCTGGACGAACACTGAAGCTTTCTTT	CASSWTNTEAFF
TRBV14	NA	TRBJ2-5	NA	TGTGCCAGCAGCCAGTTCACAGCAGAGACCCAGTACTTC	CASSQFTAETQYF
TRBV14	few	TRBJ2-7	NA	TGTGCCAGCAGCCAAGTCGCCCACGAGCAGTACTTC	CASSQVAHEQYF
TRBV7-7	many	TRBJ2-5	TRBD1	TGTGCTAGCAGCGCGACAGGGGGCGATGGGACCCAGTACTTC	CASSATGGDGTQYF
TRBV12-3/TRBV12-4	many	TRBJ2-1	NA	TGTGCCAGCAGTTTAGCCGGAGGAACTGAGCAGTTCTTC	CASSLAGGTEQFF
TRBV3-1	many	TRBJ2-1	NA	TGTGCCAGCAGCCAAGATTTAGGACTCAGGTACAATGAGCAGTTCTTC	CASSQDLGLRYNEQFF
TRBV5-8	many	TRBJ1-1	NA	TGTGCCAGCAGCCGACAGGCTGGTAGGACTGAAGCTTTCTTT	CASSRQAGRTEAFF
TRBV19	NA	TRBJ1-1	NA	TGTGCCAGTAGTATAAGGGTCCAGGTTCTTACTGAAGCTTTCTTT	CASSIRVQVLTEAFF
TRBV15	once	TRBJ1-1	NA	TGTGCCACCAGCAGAGGTGGGACTAGCGGGGGCCCCTCCTACAATGAAGCTTTCTTT	CATSRGGTSGGPSYNEAFF
TRBV5-1	many	TRBJ1-2	NA	TGCGCCAGCAGCTCAGGACAGCAAGCTAACTATGGCTACACCTTC	CASSSGQQANYGYTF
TRBV7-2	NA	TRBJ2-3	NA	TGTGCCAGCAGCTTAAATGGGCGGGCAGATACGCGGTATTTT	CASSLNGRADTRYF
TRBV12-3/TRBV12-4	many	TRBJ2-1	TRBD2	TGTGCCAGCCAGACTAGCGGGGCCTACAATGAGCAGTTCTTC	CASQTSGAYNEQFF
TRBV15	few	TRBJ1-1	NA	TGTGCCACCAGCAGAGTGAACACTGAAGCTTTCTTT	CATSRVNTEAFF
TRBV19	NA	TRBJ1-6	NA	TGTGCCAGTGGGGAAATCTATAATTCACCCCTCCACTTT	CASGEIYNSPLHF
TRBV4-3	NA	TRBJ1-6	NA	TGCGCCAGCAGCCAAGAGGGGGGCGCGATAGGGACTTCACCCCTCCACTTT	CASSQEGGAIGTSPLHF
TRBV20-1	once	TRBJ2-1	TRBD2	TGCAGTGCCTGGCCCGGGGGGATCGATGAGCAGTTCTTC	CSAWPGGIDEQFF
TRBV2	NA	TRBJ2-7	TRBD2	TGTGCCAGCAGACCCCCTAGCGGGAGGGCCTACGAGCAGTACTTC	CASRPPSGRAYEQYF
TRBV29-1	NA	TRBJ1-2	NA	TGCAGCGTCTTAAGGGAGAGGACGCCTGGAGGTGGCTACACCTTC	CSVLRERTPGGGYTF
TRBV19	NA	TRBJ2-1	TRBD1	TGTGCCAGCAGGGACAGGAGCTCCTACAATGAGCAGTTCTTC	CASRDRSSYNEQFF
TRBV20-1	NA	TRBJ2-1	NA	TGCAGTGCTAGAGCGGGGTACAATGAGCAGTTCTTC	CSARAGYNEQFF
TRBV12-5	many	TRBJ2-5	TRBD1	TGTGCTAGTGGGGACAGGGAAGAGACCCAGTACTTC	CASGDREETQYF